This passage covers 21 T cell receptor beta chains from one sample sequenced in a study of a mutant IDH1 vaccine in newly diagnosed glioma. Antigens for these TCRs are unknown. Time point indicated: week 5, during vaccination. In every dose of vaccine, 300 ug of mutant IDH1 20-mer peptide was given alongside topical imiquimod. Sequencing used immunoSEQ multiplex PCR; TCRdb keeps in-frame clones, though not all of them. The sample includes approximately 80,000 clones, 90% to 95% of them seen just once. The sequences come from PBMCs, collected from a glioma patient whose treatment included an IDH1 peptide vaccine. The origin of the receptors is a woman between 45 and 65 years old with glioma.

The V gene is TRBV9, the J gene TRBJ2-1; 8 nucleotides agree with TRBD1. This CDR3 comprises 15 residues. After removal of 0 bases from V and 7 bases from J, the junction contained 6 bases not matched to a gene. Germline V gene data show CDR1 as SGDLS and CDR2 as YYNGEE. Here the CDR3 reads CASSVVDRDRNEQFF. The CDR3, as DNA: TGTGCCAGCAGCGTAGTGGACAGGGACCGGAATGAGCAGTTCTTC.

This clone appeared a few times. V usage is TRBV19 and J usage is TRBJ1-2, with D hard to call. This CDR3 is built from 12 residues. Looked up from germline, CDR1 is LNHDA and CDR2 is SQIVND (reference sequence). V lost 7 bases and J lost 1, with 7 bases in between. Written as DNA, the CDR3 is TGTGCCAGTATAAGCAGTAACTATGGCTACACCTTC. Amino acid sequence: CASISSNYGYTF.

J is TRBJ2-1 and V is TRBV7-3; the match to TRBD1 covers 7 bases. The CDR3 runs 16 residues. Germline CDR1 SGHTA, CDR2 FQGTGA. The V and J ends lost 5 bases and 4 bases, in that order; junction bases with no gene match: 11. The CDR3 loop reads CASSPSGTALYNEQFF. CDR3 coding DNA: TGTGCCAGCAGCCCTTCCGGGACAGCGTTATACAATGAGCAGTTCTTC. The variable domain in full, with the rest retrieved from reference TRBV7-3 and TRBJ2-1, is GAGVSQTPSNKVTEKGKYVELRCDPISGHTALYWYRQSLGQGPEFLIYFQGTGAADDSGLPNDRFFAVRPEGSVSTLKIQRTERGDSAVYLCASSPSGTALYNEQFFGPGTRLTVL.

The V gene is TRBV5-8, the J gene TRBJ2-7; TRBD1 aligns across 10 bases. The V gene end was trimmed by 4 bases and the J gene end by 5 bases; junction bases not matched to a gene: 9. This CDR3 region has 15 residues. Germline CDR1 is SGHTS and CDR2 is YDEGEE. The chain's CDR3 is CASSPLTGGINEQYF. CDR3 DNA sequence: TGTGCCAGCAGCCCATTGACAGGGGGCATCAACGAGCAGTACTTC. Using reference TRBV5-8 and TRBJ2-7 for the parts outside the CDR3, the full variable domain is EAGVTQSPTHLIKTRGQQATLRCSPISGHTSVYWYQQALGLGLQFLLWYDEGEERNRGNFPPRFSGRQFPNYSSELNVNALELEDSALYLCASSPLTGGINEQYFGPGTRLTVT.

CDR3 sequence (DNA): TGTGCCAGCAGCCCACGCCTGACGACAGGGGTGGGATCCTACGAGCAGTACTTC. Encoded protein: CASSPRLTTGVGSYEQYF. V usage is TRBV7-2 and J usage is TRBJ2-7; 8 bases align to TRBD1. Germline CDR1 is SGHTA and CDR2 is FQGNSA. This CDR3 comprises 18 residues. The V and J ends lost 5 bases and 1 base, in that order; junction bases with no gene match: 16.

The chain joins TRBV5-1 to TRBJ2-7; D is perhaps TRBD2 (5 bases). The ends were cut back, 3 bases at V and 0 bases at J, with 13 bases in the middle. The CDR3 has 15 amino acids. Germline V gene data show CDR1 as SGHRS and CDR2 as YFSETQ. DNA of the CDR3: TGCGCCAGCAGCTCCTCCGGACTGATCTCCTACGAGCAGTACTTC. Translating it yields CASSSSGLISYEQYF.

V usage is TRBV7-9 and J usage is TRBJ2-5; 8 positions agree with TRBD1. Germline CDR1 SEHNR, CDR2 FQNEAQ (reference sequence). Trimming cost V 4 bases and J 4 bases; bases outside gene matches: 8. The CDR3 consists of 15 residues. The CDR3 DNA reads as TGTGCCAGCAGCTCCGGACAGGGTGAACGAGAGACCCAGTACTTC. It encodes CASSSGQGERETQYF.

V is TRBV28 and J is TRBJ1-5; possible D gene TRBD1, 6 bases. Germline V lookup: CDR1 MDHEN, CDR2 SYDVKM. This CDR3 contains 10 residues. In nucleotides, the CDR3 is TGTGGGAGTGGGGGCCAGCCCCAGCATTTT. This encodes CGSGGQPQHF.

This chain uses TRBV6-5 with TRBJ1-2; possible D gene TRBD1, 6 bases. Trimming removed 0 bases at V and 8 bases at J, with 13 bases between. This CDR3 is 14 amino acids long. In germline, CDR1 is MNHEY, CDR2 SVGAGI. CDR3 in amino acids: CASSYSEGDNGYTF. DNA for the CDR3: TGTGCCAGCAGTTACTCCGAGGGGGACAACGGCTACACCTTC.

V usage is TRBV6-1 and J usage is TRBJ2-7, with D possibly being TRBD1 (5 bases). Germline V CDR1 and CDR2: MNHNS, SASEGT. CDR3 length: 19 amino acids. Trimming cost V 3 bases and J 0 bases, with 24 bases left between them. CDR3 DNA sequence: TGTGCCAGCAGTGATCGAATTCCGACAGCCTCAAGCGTCTCCTACGAGCAGTACTTC. This gives the protein CASSDRIPTASSVSYEQYF.

V and J are TRBV19 and TRBJ2-5; 7 positions agree with TRBD2. Trimming cost V 7 bases and J 4 bases; bases outside gene matches: 21. The CDR3 is made up of 18 amino acids. Germline lookup yields CDR1 LNHDA and CDR2 SQIVND (reference sequence). CDR3 sequence reads: CASTPRGRSGDIGETQYF. In DNA, the CDR3 is TGTGCCAGTACCCCCCGGGGTCGGAGCGGGGATATAGGAGAGACCCAGTACTTC. Complete variable domain (other parts from reference TRBV19 and TRBJ2-5): DGGITQSPKYLFRKEGQNVTLSCEQNLNHDAMYWYRQDPGQGLRLIYYSQIVNDFQKGDIAEGYSVSREKKESFPLTVTSAQKNPTAFYLCASTPRGRSGDIGETQYFGPGTRLLVL.

This sequence joins TRBV29-1 and TRBJ2-3, with TRBD2 identical over 13 bases. Looked up from germline, CDR1 is SQVTM and CDR2 is ANQGSEA. V lost 7 bases to trimming and J lost 4 bases; unmatched junction nucleotides: 2. There are 13 residues in the CDR3. The CDR3, as DNA: TGCAGCGGCGGACTAGCGGGAGCAGATACGCAGTATTTT. Encoded protein: CSGGLAGADTQYF.

The rearrangement joins TRBV2 to TRBJ2-2, with D possibly matching TRBD1 (5 bases). The germline V and J ends were trimmed by 0 bases and 4 bases, with 12 bases remaining between them. Per germline, CDR1 SNHLY and CDR2 FYNNEI. CDR3 length equals 16 residues. CDR3 nucleotide sequence: TGTGCCAGCAGTGAAGCGCCCCAGGGCGTCACCGGGGAGCTGTTTTTT. Residues: CASSEAPQGVTGELFF.

This chain links TRBV6-5 with TRBJ2-1, with 8 bases aligning to TRBD2. Losses at the gene ends were 6 bases for V and 3 bases for J; bases not matched to a gene: 7. Looked up from germline, CDR1 is MNHEY and CDR2 is SVGAGI. This CDR3 region has 15 residues. The chain's CDR3 is CASRLLADIYNEQFF. In nucleotides, the CDR3 is TGTGCCAGCAGGTTACTAGCGGATATCTACAATGAGCAGTTCTTC.

J is TRBJ2-7 and V is TRBV28; D assignment may be TRBD1 or TRBD2 (5 bases each). The ends were cut back, 8 bases at V and 9 bases at J, with 20 bases in the middle. Germline CDR1 is MDHEN and CDR2 is SYDVKM. This CDR3 region has 13 residues. The CDR3 DNA is TGTGCCAGCGGGGCCGGGACCCCCTCCGTGCAGTACTTC. Its translation: CASGAGTPSVQYF.

The gene calls are TRBV19 and TRBJ1-1; D might be TRBD1 (5 bases). CDR3 length: 13 amino acids. CDR1 and CDR2 from the germline V gene are LNHDA and SQIVND (reference sequence). With 6 bases removed from V and 3 bases from J, the gap between germline ends came to 11 bases. CDR3 protein: CASSTGRHTEAFF. The CDR3 nucleotides read TGTGCCAGTAGCACGGGACGGCACACTGAAGCTTTCTTT. Based on the CDR3 plus reference TRBV19 and TRBJ1-1, the full variable domain is DGGITQSPKYLFRKEGQNVTLSCEQNLNHDAMYWYRQDPGQGLRLIYYSQIVNDFQKGDIAEGYSVSREKKESFPLTVTSAQKNPTAFYLCASSTGRHTEAFFGQGTRLTVV.

The chain has TRBV9 and TRBJ1-5; tentatively, D is TRBD1 (5 bases). CDR1 and CDR2 from the germline V gene are SGDLS and YYNGEE. V was cut by 0 bases and J by 6 bases, with 13 bases left in between. This CDR3 contains 15 residues. The CDR3, as DNA: TGTGCCAGCAGCGTAGCGGGGGGAATGGGTCAGCCCCAGCATTTT. It codes for CASSVAGGMGQPQHF.

V usage is TRBV7-9 and J usage is TRBJ2-1; 10 nucleotides agree with TRBD2. The CDR3 consists of 15 residues. CDR1 is SEHNR, CDR2 FQNEAQ, per germline (reference sequence). V trimming: 5 bases; J trimming: 3 bases; junction bases outside the gene matches: 4. The CDR3 region is CASSPSGSFYNEQFF. As DNA, the CDR3 is TGTGCCAGCAGCCCTAGCGGGAGTTTCTACAATGAGCAGTTCTTC.

This clone was seen just once. The chain joins TRBV4-2 to TRBJ2-7; possibly TRBD1 or TRBD2 for D (5 bases each). This CDR3 spans 14 amino acids. Trimming took 4 bases from V and 1 from J, leaving 11 bases between them. In germline, CDR1 is LGHNA, CDR2 YNFKEQ. CDR3 bases: TGTGCCAGCAGCCCCGGGACGGAATCCTACGAGCAGTACTTC. Protein: CASSPGTESYEQYF.

This chain connects TRBV28 to TRBJ2-5; D uncertain. From germline, CDR1 is MDHEN and CDR2 SYDVKM. Trimming pared 3 bases from V and 0 bases from J, leaving 5 bases between. CDR3 length: 13 amino acids. CDR3 region: CASSFPNQETQYF. CDR3 sequence (DNA): TGTGCCAGCAGTTTTCCTAACCAAGAGACCCAGTACTTC.

The chain has TRBV7-3 and TRBJ2-7; 8 bases match TRBD1. In germline, CDR1 is SGHTA, CDR2 FQGTGA. V lost 0 bases to trimming and J lost 3 bases; unmatched junction nucleotides: 16. There are 19 residues in the CDR3. Written as DNA, the CDR3 is TGTGCCAGCAGCTTAACCGGTGGGCTTCGGGGGACAGGTAGCTACGAGCAGTACTTC. This gives the protein CASSLTGGLRGTGSYEQYF.